Shown below are 6 T cell receptor beta chains from a single sample sequenced in a study of T cell responses to AZD1222 COVID-19 vaccine. Assay used: immunoSEQ multiplex PCR; TCRdb lists only in-frame clones, some missing. The table records about 150,000 clones, about 87% of them present only once. Source: peripheral blood, taken on day 0 of AZD1222 vaccination. Every receptor here comes from an adult in good health.

This clone showed up just a few times. V gene TRBV18 combines with J gene TRBJ1-5, with D unresolved. CDR3 length: 13 residues. The ends were cut back, 4 bases at V and 0 bases at J, with 4 bases in the middle. Germline V gene sequence: CDR1 KGHSH, CDR2 LQKENI. The chain's CDR3 is CASSLFSNQPQHF. For the CDR3, the DNA is TGTGCCAGCTCACTTTTTAGCAATCAGCCCCAGCATTTT.

The sample holds a few counts of this clone. The V call is TRBV7-6, the J call TRBJ1-5; D is ambiguous. Germline loops: CDR1 SGHVS, CDR2 FNYEAQ. V was pared by 0 bases and J by 9 bases, with 15 bases between. The CDR3 spans 15 residues. For the CDR3, the DNA is TGTGCCAGCAGCTTAGCGTTCCCACGCCCGGGGCCCCAGCATTTT. It specifies CASSLAFPRPGPQHF.

The V and J genes are TRBV18 and TRBJ2-7; D not certain. The CDR3 extends over 13 amino acids. V was pared by 3 bases and J by 3 bases, with 9 bases between. Germline V gene sequence: CDR1 KGHSH, CDR2 LQKENI. The CDR3 sequence is CASSPDSRYEQYF. The CDR3 nucleotides are TGTGCCAGCTCACCCGATTCTCGCTACGAGCAGTACTTC.

The chain uses TRBV11-2 and TRBJ2-7; 7 positions agree with TRBD2. Trimming removed 1 base from V and 5 bases from J; junction bases left unmatched: 11. The CDR3 consists of 16 residues. Germline V gene sequence: CDR1 SGHAT, CDR2 FQNNGV. The CDR3 loop reads CASSLGTSPAINEQYF. The CDR3 DNA follows: TGTGCCAGCAGCTTAGGGACTAGTCCGGCAATAAACGAGCAGTACTTC.

The gene calls are TRBV5-4 and TRBJ2-3, with 8 bases matching TRBD2. J lost 3 bases, V lost 4 bases, and 4 bases had no gene match. Germline V gene sequence: CDR1 SGHNT, CDR2 YYREEE (reference sequence). The CDR3 runs to 14 residues. The CDR3 bases are TGTGCCAGCAGCCAGGGACTAGTTACAGATACGCAGTATTTT. It yields the protein CASSQGLVTDTQYF.

This chain connects TRBV6-5 to TRBJ1-2, with TRBD1 identical over 7 bases. There are 14 residues in the CDR3. CDR1 and CDR2 (germline): MNHEY, SVGAGI. The junction had 7 bases not matched to a gene; V was cut back by 4 bases and J by 5 bases. The DNA of the CDR3 is TGTGCCAGCAGTTTCGGACCAGGGGGATATGGCTACACCTTC. Amino acids: CASSFGPGGYGYTF.